The next 14 T cell receptor beta chains were all read from a single sample in a study of response to subunit inactivated influenza vaccine. TCRdb processed the RT-PCR reads anew with MiXCR; each CDR3 protein has one entry. Of 450,000 to 550,000 distinct CDR3 sequences listed, around 25% are singletons. The starting material was CD4+ T cells sorted from PBMCs, obtained 4 to 6 days after vaccination. The receptors come from a man between 45 and 60 years old who received an inactivated influenza vaccine.

This clonotype has only a few counts. In DNA, the CDR3 is TGTGCCAGCAGTTTAGGTCCAGGGGCAGGCGAGCAGTACTTC. As protein: CASSLGPGAGEQYF. The gene calls are TRBV12-3 or TRBV12-4 and TRBJ2-7; maybe TRBD1 (6 bases). V was clipped by 1 base and J by 6 bases, with 13 bases between them. The CDR3 is 14 residues long.

The CDR3 loop is CSVEGQQNTEAFF. The CDR3 DNA sequence: TGCAGCGTTGAAGGGCAGCAGAACACTGAAGCTTTCTTT. V is TRBV29-1 and J is TRBJ1-1; no clear D. V was pared by 1 base and J by 1 base, with 7 bases between. CDR1 and CDR2 from the germline V gene are SQVTM and ANQGSEA. This CDR3 has 13 amino acids.

There are a few counts of this clonotype. J is TRBJ2-3 and V is TRBV20-1, with a tentative D call TRBD2 (6 bases). This CDR3 is built from 14 residues. Germline V gives CDR1 DFQATT, CDR2 SNEGSKA (reference sequence). The germline V and J ends were trimmed by 0 bases and 1 base, with 8 bases remaining between them. CDR3 amino acids: CSARDPGGTDTQYF. The CDR3 DNA follows: TGCAGTGCTAGAGATCCGGGGGGCACAGATACGCAGTATTTT.

This clonotype was counted ten times or more. The chain couples TRBV12-3 or TRBV12-4 to TRBJ2-7; D gene ambiguous. Trimming stripped 4 bases from V and 3 bases from J, with 10 bases between. CDR3 length equals 13 residues. CDR3 sequence reads: CASSYSTGYEQYF. CDR3 nucleotide sequence: TGTGCCAGCAGTTACTCTACCGGCTACGAGCAGTACTTC.

This rearrangement joins TRBV5-1 to TRBJ1-1; perhaps TRBD1 as D (5 bases). Looked up from germline, CDR1 is SGHRS and CDR2 is YFSETQ. The CDR3 consists of 12 residues. Trimming shortened V by 4 bases and J by 7 bases, and 11 bases separated the two germline ends. The CDR3 here is CASSVREGEAFF. The CDR3 DNA follows: TGCGCCAGCAGCGTCAGGGAGGGTGAAGCTTTCTTT.

This sequence joins TRBV5-1 and TRBJ1-1, with 8 positions matching TRBD1. After removal of 4 bases from V and 9 bases from J, the junction contained 5 bases not matched to a gene. Germline loops: CDR1 SGHRS, CDR2 YFSETQ. The CDR3 covers 12 residues. CDR3 protein: CASSIGQGQAFF. The CDR3 coding sequence is TGCGCCAGCAGCATTGGACAGGGACAAGCTTTCTTT.

The chain couples TRBV5-1 to TRBJ2-1, with 12 nucleotides matching TRBD2. From germline, CDR1 is SGHRS and CDR2 YFSETQ. The CDR3 sequence is 16 residues long. V lost 1 base and J lost 5; bases outside the gene matches: 4. The CDR3 loop reads CASSLPWTSGNNEQFF. In nucleotides, the CDR3 is TGCGCCAGCAGCTTGCCTTGGACTAGCGGGAACAATGAGCAGTTCTTC.

The chain links TRBV10-3 to TRBJ2-7; D is unclear. CDR1 is ENHRY, CDR2 SYGVKD, per germline. There are 15 residues in the CDR3. The germline V and J ends were trimmed by 0 bases and 5 bases, with 14 bases remaining between them. The CDR3 coding sequence is TGTGCCATCAGTGAGTCTGTCAGTCGGCGAGACGAGCAGTACTTC. It codes for CAISESVSRRDEQYF.

In its sample, this clonotype was seen a few times. The V gene is TRBV5-5, the J gene TRBJ1-5, with 11 bases that match TRBD1. Losses at the gene ends were 4 bases for V and 6 bases for J; bases not matched to a gene: 9. Germline CDR1 reads SGHKS; CDR2 reads YYEKEE (reference sequence). The CDR3 sequence is 16 residues long. Here the CDR3 DNA reads TGTGCCAGCAGCATGGTTGCGGACAGGGGGCTTCAGCCCCAGCATTTT. Its protein product is CASSMVADRGLQPQHF. Filled out from reference TRBV5-5 and TRBJ1-5, the complete variable domain reads DAGVTQSPTHLIKTRGQQVTLRCSPISGHKSVSWYQQVLGQGPQFIFQYYEKEERGRGNFPDRFSARQFPNYSSELNVNALLLGDSALYLCASSMVADRGLQPQHFGDGTRLSIL.

This chain connects TRBV3-1 to TRBJ2-7, with unresolved D. Trimming left V 1 base short and J 3 bases short, with 10 bases between. Per the germline V gene, CDR1 is LGHDT and CDR2 is YNNKEL (reference sequence). The CDR3 loop spans 14 amino acids. For the CDR3, the DNA is TGTGCCAGCAGCCAAGTGTCCAGCTTCTACGAGCAGTACTTC. Translating gives CASSQVSSFYEQYF.

V is TRBV5-1 and J is TRBJ2-3; D tentatively fits TRBD1 or TRBD2 (5 bases each). V was cut by 8 bases and J by 6 bases, with 22 bases left in between. Per the germline V gene, CDR1 is SGHRS and CDR2 is YFSETQ. The CDR3 loop spans 15 amino acids. Written as DNA, the CDR3 is TGCGCCAGTTCACGAGCGAGGGGCTCGGTGGATACGCAGTATTTT. Protein: CASSRARGSVDTQYF.

The rearrangement uses TRBV10-2 and TRBJ2-3; 7 bases line up with TRBD1. Germline trimming cut 6 bases from V and 4 bases from J; bases unmatched to any gene: 4. Germline CDR1 is WSHSY and CDR2 is SAAADI. The CDR3 covers 13 residues. The DNA of the CDR3 is TGCGCCAGCAGGAGAGACAGGGCAGATACGCAGTATTTT. This sequence encodes CASRRDRADTQYF.

This clonotype was picked up a small number of times. The CDR3 nucleotides read TGCGCCAGCAGCCAAGATCACCCAGCGGTGAACACCGGGGAGCTGTTTTTT. As protein: CASSQDHPAVNTGELFF. This chain joins TRBV4-3 and TRBJ2-2; D is possibly TRBD2 (5 bases). This CDR3 contains 17 residues. Germline CDR1 is LGHNA and CDR2 is YSLEER. Trimming left V 0 bases short and J 1 base short, with 12 bases between.

The J gene is TRBJ2-5, the V gene TRBV28, with TRBD2 matching 8 bases. The CDR3 is 15 residues long. Germline V CDR1 and CDR2: MDHEN, SYDVKM. Trimming cost V 6 bases and J 5 bases; bases outside gene matches: 11. The CDR3 protein is CASRSYFGRGETQYF. Here the CDR3 DNA reads TGTGCCAGCAGATCCTATTTCGGGAGGGGGGAGACCCAGTACTTC.